This section outlines one T cell receptor (beta chain) sequence together with its context. The target antigen is unknown. This specimen belongs to a study of radiotherapy plus CTLA-4 blockade in lung cancer. Sequencing was performed with immunoSEQ multiplex PCR; in TCRdb, only in-frame clones are kept and a portion is missing. The table shows tens of thousands of clones, with around four fifths occurring only once. The CDR3 contains 15 residues. Study observations and caveats: After radiotherapy and ipilimumab, tumor-derived clones expanded in peripheral blood.

This TCR derives from a human donor with non-small cell lung cancer whose response to radiotherapy plus ipilimumab could not be evaluated. The chain employs TRBV21-1 and TRBJ2-4; the table's D call, TRBD1, has no DNA check behind it. TRBV21-1 represents a pseudogene. Sample: peripheral blood, taken from a patient treated with radiotherapy plus ipilimumab. The CDR3 loop reads CASSKPRVSKNIQYF. CDR3 DNA sequence: TGTGCCAGCAGCAAACCCAGGGTGAGCAAAAACATTCAGTACTTC.